This entry lists 5 T cell receptor beta chains sequenced from one sample in a study of CD8+ T cells in alopecia areata. Isolated RNA was reverse transcribed into cDNA used as the sequencing template. Using immunoSEQ multiplex PCR, the repertoire was profiled, and TCRdb retains in-frame clones only, with some absent. The sample holds about 110,000 clones; 59% are singletons and the top ten take 20% to 25%. Sequences were obtained from CD8+ T cells sorted from blood. Receptor source: a human donor in good health.

The rearrangement uses TRBV10-3 and TRBJ2-7; D assignment may be TRBD1 or TRBD2 (5 bases each). Germline V gene sequence: CDR1 ENHRY, CDR2 SYGVKD. The CDR3 length is 16 residues. Trimming removed 2 bases from V and 3 bases from J, with 17 bases in between. The CDR3 here is CAISEPPRDPGYEQYF. The CDR3 coding sequence is TGTGCCATCAGTGAGCCGCCCCGGGACCCCGGCTACGAGCAGTACTTC.

The chain carries TRBV7-3 and TRBJ2-5, with D possibly called TRBD1 or TRBD2 (5 bases each). The germline V gene has CDR1 SGHTA and CDR2 FQGTGA. Trimming stripped 5 bases from V and 5 bases from J, with 21 bases between. The CDR3 loop spans 16 amino acids. CDR3 loop: CASSPPGRTFVETQYF. DNA for the CDR3: TGTGCCAGCAGCCCCCCGGGACGGACTTTCGTGGAGACCCAGTACTTC.

This clone was picked up a small number of times. This sequence joins TRBV2 and TRBJ2-3; 8 bases are a match to TRBD2. The CDR3 length is 15 residues. Trimming cost V 6 bases and J 2 bases; bases outside gene matches: 7. Germline lookup yields CDR1 SNHLY and CDR2 FYNNEI. CDR3 region: CASSLTAGVTDTQYF. In nucleotides, the CDR3 is TGTGCCAGCAGCCTTACAGCGGGGGTCACAGATACGCAGTATTTT.

The rearrangement uses TRBV7-2 and TRBJ2-7; TRBD1 might be the D (5 bases). Germline CDR1 reads SGHTA; CDR2 reads FQGNSA. V lost 6 bases and J lost 3, with 9 bases in between. The CDR3 is 12 residues long. The CDR3 here is CASSAGNYEQYF. In nucleotides, the CDR3 is TGTGCCAGCAGTGCAGGGAACTACGAGCAGTACTTC.

V usage is TRBV15 and J usage is TRBJ2-5; 7 nucleotides align to TRBD1. From germline, CDR1 is LNHNV and CDR2 YYDKDF (reference sequence). V shed 6 bases and J 2 bases; nucleotides not matched to a gene: 6. This CDR3 has 14 amino acids. Here the CDR3 DNA reads TGTGCCACCAGAGAAACAGGGGTGCAAGAGACCCAGTACTTC. Its protein is CATRETGVQETQYF.